One and the same sample provided the 25 T cell receptor beta chains below, sequenced in a study of blood T cell repertoires in COVID-19. TCRdb's copy holds only in-frame clones and misses some; the assay was immunoSEQ multiplex PCR. The sample lists approximately 100,000 clones; roughly 90% were seen once. Specimen: peripheral blood. The source of these receptors is a human donor with COVID-19, enrolled during active disease. The donor label of this sample is uncertain.

The chain is built from TRBV10-1 and TRBJ2-2; TRBD1 agrees at 8 bases. The CDR3 contains 17 residues. From germline, CDR1 is WNHNN and CDR2 SYGVQD (reference sequence). Germline trimming cut 0 bases from V and 4 bases from J; bases unmatched to any gene: 7. The CDR3 nucleotides are TGCGCCAGCAGTGAGTCTGGACAGGGCGCGGGCACCGGGGAGCTGTTTTTT. This gives the protein CASSESGQGAGTGELFF.

CDR3 DNA sequence: TGTGCCAGTAGTGCCACACTAGCGGGAGGCGGTGAGACCCAGTACTTC. This codes for CASSATLAGGGETQYF. This chain links TRBV19 with TRBJ2-5; 12 bases align to TRBD2. Unmatched junction bases numbered 9, after V lost 5 bases and J lost 5 bases. Germline loops: CDR1 LNHDA, CDR2 SQIVND (reference sequence). This CDR3 comprises 16 residues.

V usage is TRBV5-6 and J usage is TRBJ1-1, with D uncertain. V lost 4 bases and J lost 3, with 16 bases in between. The germline gives CDR1 SGHDT, CDR2 YYEEEE. The CDR3 runs 15 residues. The CDR3 loop reads CASSRRAGRDTEAFF. CDR3 nucleotides: TGTGCCAGCAGCCGTAGGGCCGGGAGGGACACTGAAGCTTTCTTT.

This chain joins TRBV5-1 and TRBJ2-7; weak D call: TRBD2 (5 bases). V was shortened by 0 bases and J by 3 bases, with 16 bases between the two germline ends. Germline V gives CDR1 SGHRS, CDR2 YFSETQ. The CDR3 sequence is 16 residues long. The CDR3 nucleotides read TGCGCCAGCAGCTTGGTGAGGGCAGCGGTAGTCTACGAGCAGTACTTC. Protein product: CASSLVRAAVVYEQYF.

This chain uses TRBV13 with TRBJ2-7; no definite D call. Per the germline V gene, CDR1 is PRHDT and CDR2 is FYEKMQ (reference sequence). The CDR3 spans 14 residues. Trimming took 4 bases from V and 5 from J, leaving 15 bases between them. CDR3 DNA: TGTGCCAGCAGCTCCCCCAGTTTGGGCCACGAGCAGTACTTC. Translation: CASSSPSLGHEQYF.

The J gene is TRBJ1-4, the V gene TRBV11-2, with D uncertain. This CDR3 is built from 14 residues. CDR1 and CDR2 from the germline V gene are SGHAT and FQNNGV. The V gene lost 7 bases and the J gene lost 4 bases, with 13 bases spanning the gap. CDR3 sequence (DNA): TGTGCCAGCACCCCTGGGCCGGTTAATGAAAAACTGTTTTTT. Translated: CASTPGPVNEKLFF.

Worth noting for this clone: One junction end disagrees with the germline gene, perhaps due to a read error. V gene TRBV11-2 combines with J gene TRBJ2-7; 14 nucleotides agree with TRBD2. The CDR3 is 15 residues long. Germline loops: CDR1 SGHAT, CDR2 FQNNGV. CDR3 nucleotide sequence: TGTGCCAGCAGCTTATCGGGACTAGCGGGGGCTACCCCCCACTTC. This encodes CASSLSGLAGATPHF.

The chain employs TRBV4-1 and TRBJ1-1; tentatively, D is TRBD1 (6 bases). There are 15 residues in the CDR3. Germline loops: CDR1 MGHRA, CDR2 YSYEKL. Trimming took 0 bases from V and 3 from J, leaving 11 bases between them. DNA of the CDR3: TGCGCCAGCAGCCAAGATACAGGGTGGGACACTGAAGCTTTCTTT. It is translated as CASSQDTGWDTEAFF.

This chain uses TRBV27 with TRBJ2-7, with a tentative D call TRBD2 (6 bases). Germline lookup yields CDR1 MNHEY and CDR2 SMNVEV (reference sequence). The CDR3 is 15 residues long. The V gene lost 6 bases and the J gene lost 0 bases, with 15 bases spanning the gap. The CDR3: CASRPFDGSSYEQYF. CDR3 nucleotide sequence: TGTGCCAGCAGGCCATTCGACGGGAGCTCCTACGAGCAGTACTTC.

This chain links TRBV30 with TRBJ2-7; D perhaps matches TRBD1 (5 bases). The CDR3 has 13 residues. Trimming took 0 bases from V and 6 from J, leaving 12 bases between them. From germline, CDR1 is GTSNPN and CDR2 SVGIG (reference sequence). The CDR3 nucleotides are TGTGCCTGGAGTGTACTCAGGGCCAGCGAGCAGTACTTC. It codes for CAWSVLRASEQYF.

The chain uses TRBV5-1 and TRBJ1-2, with D perhaps TRBD1 (5 bases). Between the trimmed V and J ends, which lost 5 bases and 4 bases, there was a span of 15 bases. Germline V CDR1 and CDR2: SGHRS, YFSETQ. There are 14 residues in the CDR3. CDR3 sequence (DNA): TGCGCCAGCAGGGGAACCGGGGGGAGCTATGGCTACACCTTC. Amino acids: CASRGTGGSYGYTF.

The genes are TRBV4-1 and TRBJ1-2, with D possibly matching TRBD1 (5 bases). CDR1 and CDR2 from the germline V gene are MGHRA and YSYEKL. The CDR3 covers 15 residues. Between the trimmed V and J ends, which lost 4 bases and 4 bases, there was a span of 16 bases. The CDR3 protein is CASSLGGGGSYGYTF. The CDR3 DNA sequence: TGCGCCAGCAGCCTAGGCGGGGGGGGTTCCTATGGCTACACCTTC.

The chain uses TRBV18 and TRBJ2-5; D gene uncertain. This CDR3 has 14 amino acids. The V gene lost 3 bases and the J gene lost 2 bases, with 10 bases spanning the gap. The germline CDR1 and CDR2 sequences are KGHSH and LQKENI. CDR3 region: CASSPNSYQETQYF. The CDR3 bases are TGTGCCAGCTCACCGAACAGTTATCAAGAGACCCAGTACTTC.

The chain links TRBV6-5 to TRBJ1-1; D unresolved. The CDR3 is 13 amino acids. Trimming took 8 bases from V and 4 from J, leaving 14 bases between them. Germline V gives CDR1 MNHEY, CDR2 SVGAGI. CDR3 protein: CASPEEVGTEAFF. CDR3 DNA: TGTGCCAGCCCCGAGGAGGTCGGCACTGAAGCTTTCTTT.

V gene TRBV3-1 (or the pseudogene TRBV3-2) combines with J gene TRBJ1-5; no reliable D call. V lost 6 bases to trimming and J lost 6 bases, with 6 bases between them. The CDR3 is 11 amino acids. Looked up from germline, CDR1 is LGHDT and CDR2 is YNNKEL (reference sequence). The CDR3 reads CASRNGQPQHF. CDR3 DNA sequence: TGTGCCAGCAGGAACGGTCAGCCCCAGCATTTT.

The V and J genes are TRBV4-1 and TRBJ1-4, with D perhaps TRBD1 (6 bases). CDR3 length equals 14 residues. CDR1 and CDR2 (germline): MGHRA, YSYEKL. V was clipped by 5 bases and J by 7 bases, with 14 bases between them. CDR3 region: CASSLLQGGEKLFF. CDR3 coding DNA: TGCGCCAGCAGCTTGTTACAGGGTGGTGAAAAACTGTTTTTT.

The chain joins TRBV3-1 (or the pseudogene TRBV3-2) to TRBJ2-3, with TRBD2 identical over 8 bases. Trimming removed 2 bases from V and 3 bases from J; junction bases left unmatched: 4. CDR3 length: 15 amino acids. The V gene's germline CDR1 is LGHDT and CDR2 YNNKEL (reference sequence). CDR3 loop: CASSQQRGWTDTQYF. The CDR3 DNA follows: TGTGCCAGCAGCCAACAGCGGGGGTGGACAGATACGCAGTATTTT.

The V call is TRBV5-5, the J call TRBJ2-5, with D possibly matching TRBD2 (5 bases). Germline values: CDR1 SGHKS, CDR2 YYEKEE (reference sequence). V was clipped by 4 bases and J by 4 bases, with 11 bases between them. The CDR3 length is 13 residues. CDR3 DNA sequence: TGTGCCAGCAGCCCCTGGACTCCAGAGACCCAGTACTTC. Its translation: CASSPWTPETQYF. Full variable domain (missing parts from reference TRBV5-5 and TRBJ2-5): DAGVTQSPTHLIKTRGQQVTLRCSPISGHKSVSWYQQVLGQGPQFIFQYYEKEERGRGNFPDRFSARQFPNYSSELNVNALLLGDSALYLCASSPWTPETQYFGPGTRLLVL.

This chain links TRBV9 with TRBJ1-3; TRBD1 is a possible D gene (6 bases). The CDR3 runs to 17 residues. CDR1 and CDR2 from the germline V gene are SGDLS and YYNGEE. Trimming left V 2 bases short and J 0 bases short, with 15 bases between. The CDR3 bases are TGTGCCAGCAGCGTCTCCGGGACACCTTCCTCTGGAAACACCATATATTTT. Translating gives CASSVSGTPSSGNTIYF.

This clone was seen more than once but under ten times. The chain carries TRBV10-3 and TRBJ2-5; 10 nucleotides agree with TRBD2. This CDR3 spans 18 amino acids. V lost 4 bases, J lost 0 bases, and 11 bases stayed unmatched. In germline, CDR1 is ENHRY, CDR2 SYGVKD. Here the CDR3 reads CAISVSPSGGGDQETQYF. In DNA, the CDR3 is TGTGCCATCAGTGTATCGCCTAGCGGGGGCGGAGACCAAGAGACCCAGTACTTC.

In its sample, this clone was seen once. CDR3 DNA: TGTGCTAGTGGCCTGCCCCGGGGGGGCCCGACAGATACGCAGTATTTT. Amino acid sequence: CASGLPRGGPTDTQYF. The V gene is TRBV12-5, the J gene TRBJ2-3; 8 bases agree with TRBD2. CDR1 LGHNT and CDR2 FRNRAP come from the germline V gene. CDR3 length equals 16 residues. With V trimmed by 6 bases and J by 3 bases, 11 bases remained unmatched.

The J gene is TRBJ2-3, the V gene TRBV4-1; D gene unclear. V was shortened by 0 bases and J by 10 bases, with 11 bases between the two germline ends. Germline CDR1 reads MGHRA; CDR2 reads YSYEKL. The CDR3 sequence is 13 residues long. CDR3 region: CASSQEGDLAQYF. The CDR3 bases are TGCGCCAGCAGCCAAGAGGGTGACTTGGCGCAGTATTTT.

This clone was seen just once. This chain uses TRBV27 with TRBJ2-3, with D tentatively TRBD1 (5 bases). This CDR3 is 15 amino acids long. Per the germline V gene, CDR1 is MNHEY and CDR2 is SMNVEV (reference sequence). V lost 6 bases, J lost 5 bases, and 18 bases lay in between. The CDR3 reads CASSPPPGSRDTQYF. Written as DNA, the CDR3 is TGTGCCAGCAGCCCCCCCCCAGGGTCAAGAGATACGCAGTATTTT.

The chain carries TRBV5-6 and TRBJ2-3; 14 nucleotides align to TRBD2. The germline V gene has CDR1 SGHDT and CDR2 YYEEEE. The CDR3 sequence is 17 residues long. V trimming: 0 bases; J trimming: 5 bases; junction bases outside the gene matches: 5. In nucleotides, the CDR3 is TGTGCCAGCAGCTTGGTCAGAGGGACTAGCGGGGGAGATACGCAGTATTTT. Translated: CASSLVRGTSGGDTQYF.

The DNA of the CDR3 is TGTGCCAGCAGCTCCATCCAGGGGGCGAATCAGCCCCAGCATTTT. This translates into CASSSIQGANQPQHF. This sequence joins TRBV5-5 and TRBJ1-5; TRBD1 matches at 8 bases. Per germline, CDR1 SGHKS and CDR2 YYEKEE (reference sequence). V was pared by 3 bases and J by 4 bases, with 6 bases of the junction left unmatched. The CDR3 length is 15 residues.